The 16 T cell receptor beta chains listed next were all sequenced from one sample in a study of regulatory T cells in long-lasting Graves disease. Indicated time point: persistent/refractory GD, antithyroid drugs over 5 years with positive TRAb. The TCR library was made from RNA extracted from PBMCs. Investigators prepared the TCR beta libraries by applying iRepertoire HTBI primers and Arm-PCR of CDR3 regions. TCRdb passed the multiplex PCR reads through MiXCR, listing each CDR3 protein once. The sample records approximately 350,000 distinct CDR3 sequences, roughly 24% being singletons. The sequencing used peripheral blood mononuclear cells (PBMCs), collected when the disease was refractory, from a patient treated with antithyroid drugs. The receptor set was obtained from a woman aged 40 to 55 with Graves disease.

Ten or more counts support this clonotype. This chain joins TRBV7-8 and TRBJ1-1; a weak D match, TRBD1 (5 bases). Germline CDR1 reads SGHVS; CDR2 reads FQNEAQ. There are 13 residues in the CDR3. Trimming took 5 bases from V and 6 from J, leaving 13 bases between them. Here the CDR3 reads CASSPDPGAEAFF. The CDR3 nucleotides read TGTGCCAGCAGCCCTGATCCGGGGGCTGAAGCTTTCTTT. Using reference TRBV7-8 and TRBJ1-1 for the parts outside the CDR3, the full variable domain is GAGVSQSPRYKVAKRGQDVALRCDPISGHVSLFWYQQALGQGPEFLTYFQNEAQLDKSGLPSDRFFAERPEGSVSTLKIQRTQQEDSAVYLCASSPDPGAEAFFGQGTRLTVV.

In this sample, this clonotype turned up many times. J is TRBJ1-5 and V is TRBV28, with a weak D call TRBD1 (5 bases). V lost 10 bases to trimming and J lost 7 bases, with 11 bases between them. Germline V gene sequence: CDR1 MDHEN, CDR2 SYDVKM. The CDR3 spans 11 residues. CDR3 loop: CATVWGQPQHF. Here the CDR3 DNA reads TGTGCCACCGTGTGGGGCCAGCCCCAGCATTTT.

DNA of the CDR3: TGTGCCAGCAGTGGATCAGGGAAGACTGGAAACACCATATATTTT. Its translation is CASSGSGKTGNTIYF. This chain connects TRBV2 to TRBJ1-3, with D maybe TRBD1 (5 bases). Germline CDR1 and CDR2: SNHLY and FYNNEI. The CDR3 is 15 residues long. The germline V and J ends were trimmed by 4 bases and 2 bases, with 12 bases remaining between them.

The chain employs TRBV4-1 and TRBJ1-6; 7 bases match TRBD1. CDR1 is MGHRA, CDR2 YSYEKL, per germline. Trimming removed 0 bases from V and 5 bases from J; junction bases left unmatched: 7. This CDR3 has 17 residues. CDR3 sequence (DNA): TGCGCCAGCAGCCAAGACGGTAGGGGGCACCATAATTCACCCCTCCACTTT. Protein product: CASSQDGRGHHNSPLHF.

This clonotype occurred many times. The rearrangement joins TRBV19 to TRBJ1-5, with TRBD1 as a possible D gene (5 bases). CDR1 is LNHDA, CDR2 SQIVND, per germline (reference sequence). The CDR3 runs to 13 residues. Trimming took off 3 bases at V and 7 bases at J, with 10 bases between the two ends. CDR3: CASSIVRDQPQHF. The CDR3 DNA sequence: TGTGCCAGTAGTATCGTCAGGGACCAGCCCCAGCATTTT.

This chain uses TRBV11-1 with TRBJ2-2, with TRBD2 matching over 7 bases. Per the germline V gene, CDR1 is SGHAT and CDR2 is FQDESV (reference sequence). V was clipped by 1 base and J by 6 bases; unmatched bases: 14. The CDR3 runs to 18 residues. CDR3 loop: CASSLGLIAGGFSGELFF. The CDR3 DNA reads as TGTGCCAGCAGCTTAGGCTTGATAGCGGGTGGATTTTCCGGGGAGCTGTTTTTT.

The chain links TRBV12-3 or TRBV12-4 to TRBJ2-6; D call uncertain. This CDR3 contains 14 residues. V gave up 6 bases and J gave up 1 base, with 7 bases separating them. CDR3 in amino acids: CASRPMSGANVLTF. For the CDR3, the DNA is TGTGCCAGCAGACCAATGTCTGGGGCCAACGTCCTGACTTTC.

Concerning this clonotype: Just one base apart from a much larger clone, this may be a read error. The chain is built from TRBV20-1 and TRBJ1-1; D unclear. The germline V gene has CDR1 DFQATT and CDR2 SNEGSKA (reference sequence). V lost 6 bases and J 4 bases, leaving 15 bases between the germline ends. The CDR3 spans 13 residues. CDR3 residues: CSATDYLSTEAFF. The CDR3 DNA reads as TGCAGTGCCACAGACTACCTGAGCACTGAAGCTTTCTTT.

This clonotype has just one count. The chain joins TRBV7-2 to TRBJ2-1; D is unresolved. The CDR3 has 14 residues. Trimming shortened V by 1 base and J by 5 bases, and 9 bases separated the two germline ends. Germline values: CDR1 SGHTA, CDR2 FQGNSA. The CDR3 DNA sequence: TGTGCCAGCAGCTTAGACGATGGGAACAATGAGCAGTTCTTC. This translates into CASSLDDGNNEQFF.

In this sample, this clonotype turned up many times. The chain is built from TRBV6-5 and TRBJ2-7, with a tentative D call TRBD2 (6 bases). Germline loops: CDR1 MNHEY, CDR2 SVGAGI. Trimming left V 0 bases short and J 0 bases short, with 9 bases between. The CDR3 totals 15 residues. The CDR3 loop reads CASSYSSGSSYEQYF. In DNA form, the CDR3 reads TGTGCCAGCAGTTACTCTAGCGGTAGCTCCTACGAGCAGTACTTC.

This clonotype was seen repeatedly, ten times or more. V is TRBV11-2 and J is TRBJ2-7; TRBD2 might be the D (5 bases). Germline V lookup: CDR1 SGHAT, CDR2 FQNNGV. V was trimmed by 7 bases and J by 8 bases, leaving 15 bases between them. CDR3 length equals 12 residues. CDR3 amino acids: CASTALVFKQYF. CDR3 DNA: TGTGCCAGCACCGCACTAGTTTTCAAGCAGTACTTC.

This clonotype showed up just once. This chain uses TRBV5-1 with TRBJ2-3, with 7 bases that match TRBD2. The trim removed 0 bases at V and 1 base at J, leaving 8 bases unmatched. The CDR3 length is 17 residues. The V gene's germline CDR1 is SGHRS and CDR2 YFSETQ. This chain's CDR3 is CASSLGGTTSGTDTQYF. The DNA for the CDR3 is TGCGCCAGCAGCTTGGGGGGGACCACTAGCGGCACAGATACGCAGTATTTT.

The count of this clonotype is one. J is TRBJ2-7 and V is TRBV29-1; D unclear. Trimming stripped 4 bases from V and 0 bases from J, with 13 bases between. CDR3 length equals 14 residues. The germline CDR1 and CDR2 sequences are SQVTM and ANQGSEA. This chain's CDR3 is CSVVEAPFSYEQYF. CDR3 bases: TGCAGCGTTGTAGAAGCACCTTTCTCCTACGAGCAGTACTTC.

CDR3 nucleotides: TGTGCCAGCAGCGTAGCGGGAGGGTCCGGGGAGCTGTTTTTT. This translates into CASSVAGGSGELFF. V and J are TRBV9 and TRBJ2-2, with 8 bases matching TRBD2. Germline V CDR1 and CDR2: SGDLS, YYNGEE. The length of the CDR3 is 14 residues. The V gene end was trimmed by 0 bases and the J gene end by 6 bases; junction bases not matched to a gene: 1.

This clonotype came up a few times. The V gene is TRBV7-2, the J gene TRBJ2-7; D perhaps matches TRBD2 (5 bases). Trimming left V 6 bases short and J 0 bases short, with 12 bases between. The CDR3 contains 14 residues. The germline gives CDR1 SGHTA, CDR2 FQGNSA. CDR3 nucleotide sequence: TGTGCCAGCAGTTATGGACGGGGCTCCTACGAGCAGTACTTC. Translated, it gives CASSYGRGSYEQYF.

The V gene is TRBV10-3, the J gene TRBJ2-5; D may be TRBD2 (6 bases). V gave up 8 bases and J gave up 1 base, with 11 bases separating them. Per germline, CDR1 ENHRY and CDR2 SYGVKD. This CDR3 is 13 amino acids long. CDR3 coding DNA: TGTGCCATCGGCGGGACCCCCCAAGAGACCCAGTACTTC. It specifies CAIGGTPQETQYF.